Listed here are 17 T cell receptor beta chains from one sample, sequenced in a study of cytomegalovirus exposure and HLA in healthy donors. The PCR had 60 Vbeta and 13 Jbeta primers. Sequencing was performed with immunoSEQ multiplex PCR; in TCRdb, only in-frame clones are kept and a portion is missing. The sample lists roughly 44,000 clones, 81% seen once, with 2.7% in the top ten. Sequencing was carried out using PBMCs. Receptors originate from a man aged 45 to 65 in good health and CMV-seronegative.

The chain has TRBV7-8 and TRBJ1-2; 7 positions agree with TRBD1. Trimming removed 5 bases from V and 4 bases from J; junction bases left unmatched: 4. The germline V gene has CDR1 SGHVS and CDR2 FQNEAQ. This CDR3 is 13 amino acids long. CDR3 nucleotides: TGTGCCAGCAGCCTACAGGGGACCTATGGCTACACCTTC. This gives the protein CASSLQGTYGYTF.

This rearrangement joins TRBV5-4 to TRBJ1-5; D gene ambiguous. The CDR3 contains 14 residues. Germline assignment: CDR1 SGHNT and CDR2 YYREEE (reference sequence). Trimming shortened V by 1 base and J by 0 bases, and 5 bases separated the two germline ends. The CDR3 coding sequence is TGTGCCAGCAGCTTGCGGGGTAGCAATCAGCCCCAGCATTTT. Translated: CASSLRGSNQPQHF.

J is TRBJ2-5 and V is TRBV7-3, with a possible D match to TRBD1 (6 bases). Germline V gene lookup returns CDR1 SGHTA and CDR2 FQGTGA. The V gene lost 8 bases and the J gene lost 1 base, with 29 bases spanning the gap. This CDR3 spans 19 amino acids. CDR3 in DNA: TGTGCCAGCTCCCCTGGGACAACTACTTCCGCGGGTGGCCAAGAGACCCAGTACTTC. It encodes CASSPGTTTSAGGQETQYF.

This clone has a single count. V gene TRBV6-1 combines with J gene TRBJ1-5; 7 nucleotides match TRBD1. Germline loops: CDR1 MNHNS, CDR2 SASEGT. The length of the CDR3 is 15 residues. V dropped 0 bases and J dropped 11; count of bases not matched to a gene: 10. This chain's CDR3 is CASSEAGTDSGSQHF. CDR3 in DNA: TGTGCCAGCAGTGAAGCCGGGACAGACTCAGGGTCCCAGCATTTT.

In nucleotides, the CDR3 is TGTGCCAGCGGATTGATTCCTAGCGGGATCTACGAGCAGTACTTC. Amino acid sequence: CASGLIPSGIYEQYF. The rearrangement links TRBV27 to TRBJ2-7; 9 nucleotides align to TRBD2. V lost 8 bases and J lost 3; bases outside the gene matches: 11. The CDR3 has 15 residues. Germline V gene sequence: CDR1 MNHEY, CDR2 SMNVEV (reference sequence).

V and J are TRBV20-1 and TRBJ1-2; D unresolved. Germline CDR1 reads DFQATT; CDR2 reads SNEGSKA (reference sequence). Trimming took off 8 bases at V and 2 bases at J, with 9 bases between the two ends. CDR3 size: 11 residues. The CDR3 here is CSTTGNYGYTF. CDR3 in DNA: TGCAGTACGACGGGGAACTATGGCTACACCTTC.

This chain links TRBV18 with TRBJ2-7; weak D call: TRBD1 (6 bases). With 6 bases removed from V and 2 bases from J, the gap between germline ends came to 17 bases. This CDR3 has 15 residues. The germline V gene encodes CDR1 KGHSH and CDR2 LQKENI. The chain's CDR3 is CASSPGQGVTYEQYF. The CDR3 DNA reads as TGTGCCAGCTCCCCGGGACAAGGGGTTACCTACGAGCAGTACTTC.

The J gene is TRBJ1-1, the V gene TRBV7-2; weak D call: TRBD1 (5 bases). Germline values: CDR1 SGHTA, CDR2 FQGNSA. CDR3 length: 15 residues. The V end was cut by 4 bases, the J end by 2 bases, with 14 bases between. The CDR3 loop reads CASSYLGHPNTEAFF. CDR3 DNA sequence: TGTGCCAGCAGCTATCTTGGACATCCAAACACTGAAGCTTTCTTT.

The rearrangement links TRBV28 to TRBJ1-5; 8 bases match TRBD1. The ends lost 2 bases at V and 6 bases at J; junction bases unmatched: 0. This CDR3 is 13 amino acids long. Per germline, CDR1 MDHEN and CDR2 SYDVKM. The CDR3 protein is CASSLTGGQPQHF. As DNA, the CDR3 is TGTGCCAGCAGTTTAACAGGGGGTCAGCCCCAGCATTTT. The variable domain in full, completed from reference TRBV28 and TRBJ1-5, reads DVKVTQSSRYLVKRTGEKVFLECVQDMDHENMFWYRQDPGLGLRLIYFSYDVKMKEKGDIPEGYSVSREKKERFSLILESASTNQTSMYLCASSLTGGQPQHFGDGTRLSIL.

This sequence joins TRBV4-3 and TRBJ1-2, with D perhaps matching TRBD1 (6 bases). Trimming removed 0 bases from V and 4 bases from J, with 15 bases in between. The CDR3 is made up of 16 amino acids. CDR1 and CDR2 (germline): LGHNA, YSLEER. This chain's CDR3 is CASSQDWDTFGYGYTF. The CDR3 nucleotides are TGCGCCAGCAGCCAAGATTGGGACACCTTCGGCTATGGCTACACCTTC.

The table lists this clone with a few counts. As DNA, the CDR3 is TGTGCCAGCAGTTCGGGAAGCGGATTAAGCACAGATACGCAGTATTTT. It encodes CASSSGSGLSTDTQYF. The rearrangement uses TRBV28 and TRBJ2-3; D possibly corresponds to TRBD2 (5 bases). The germline gives CDR1 MDHEN, CDR2 SYDVKM. The CDR3 covers 16 residues. V was trimmed by 4 bases and J by 0 bases, leaving 14 bases between them.

This clone was seen just once. The rearrangement uses TRBV4-2 and TRBJ2-3; D is perhaps TRBD1 (6 bases). This CDR3 contains 15 residues. Trimming cost V 0 bases and J 1 base, with 8 bases left between them. Germline V gives CDR1 LGHNA, CDR2 YNFKEQ. CDR3 protein: CASSQEQGGTDTQYF. The CDR3 DNA reads TGTGCCAGCAGCCAAGAACAGGGCGGCACAGATACGCAGTATTTT.

This chain joins TRBV7-9 and TRBJ2-2, with 9 bases identical to TRBD1. With V trimmed by 6 bases and J by 5 bases, 7 bases remained unmatched. The CDR3 length is 15 residues. The germline CDR1 and CDR2 sequences are SEHNR and FQNEAQ (reference sequence). Written as DNA, the CDR3 is TGTGCCAGCAGAATCGACAGGGGGAAAACCGGGGAGCTGTTTTTT. It encodes CASRIDRGKTGELFF.

The V gene is TRBV15, the J gene TRBJ2-1; D may be TRBD2 (6 bases). V shed 1 base and J shed 1 base, with 8 bases lying between them. Germline V CDR1 and CDR2: LNHNV, YYDKDF (reference sequence). CDR3 length: 15 amino acids. CDR3 protein: CATSRGAGSYNEQFF. In DNA, the CDR3 is TGTGCCACCAGCAGAGGGGCGGGATCCTACAATGAGCAGTTCTTC.

The V gene is TRBV28, the J gene TRBJ2-2, with D possibly being TRBD1 (5 bases). The germline gives CDR1 MDHEN, CDR2 SYDVKM. The CDR3 spans 16 residues. Trimming removed 4 bases at V and 0 bases at J, with 12 bases between. The CDR3 protein is CASSSIDRANTGELFF. The CDR3 DNA reads TGTGCCAGCAGTTCGATCGACAGAGCGAACACCGGGGAGCTGTTTTTT.

J is TRBJ1-2 and V is TRBV7-8; weak D call: TRBD1 (5 bases). The CDR3 contains 14 residues. The V end was cut by 1 base, the J end by 8 bases, with 14 bases between. Per the germline V gene, CDR1 is SGHVS and CDR2 is FQNEAQ. The DNA of the CDR3 is TGTGCCAGCAGCTTAGTGCCTTCGACAGAAGGCTACACCTTC. This gives the protein CASSLVPSTEGYTF.

The V gene is TRBV20-1, the J gene TRBJ1-2; no definite D call. This CDR3 spans 11 amino acids. V lost 0 bases, J lost 7 bases, and 6 bases lay in between. The germline gives CDR1 DFQATT, CDR2 SNEGSKA (reference sequence). CDR3 coding DNA: TGCAGTGCTAGAGATCGCGTTGGCTACACCTTC. Its protein product is CSARDRVGYTF.